Sequencing of this T cell receptor (beta chain) was carried out in a study of technical replicates of blood from a few donors. Trimming shortened V by 0 bases and J by 3 bases, and 6 bases separated the two germline ends. The CDR3 is 13 residues long. Germline V gene sequence: CDR1 LGHNA, CDR2 YNFKEQ. Libraries were prepared by immunoSEQ multiplex PCR; TCRdb keeps only in-frame clonotypes and omits some of them. In the table there are 95,000 or so clones, about 95% of which are singletons. Sequencing was performed on T cells isolated from PBMCs. V gene TRBV4-2 combines with J gene TRBJ2-7; maybe TRBD2 (5 bases). The receptor was derived from a human donor in good health. The CDR3 bases are TGTGCCAGCAGCCAAGATCGGGACTACGAGCAGTACTTC. It yields the protein CASSQDRDYEQYF.